This entry lists 5 T cell receptor beta chains sequenced from one sample in a study of patients and donors after allogeneic stem cell transplantation. TCRdb fed the RT-PCR reads into MiXCR, producing one record per CDR3 protein. The sample carries roughly 230,000 distinct CDR3 sequences, about 14% recorded once. The sequenced sample consisted of blood, either unsorted or a sorted T cell fraction (not recorded which). The receptors originated from a human donor who was either an allogeneic HSCT recipient or a stem cell or donor lymphocyte infusion donor (not recorded which). It is not recorded whose cells these are; they may come from a transplant donor.

This clonotype has only a few counts. The gene calls are TRBV29-1 and TRBJ2-2; 9 bases line up with TRBD1. V lost 7 bases and J lost 7; bases outside the gene matches: 7. Per germline, CDR1 SQVTM and CDR2 ANQGSEA. The length of the CDR3 is 13 residues. The CDR3 reads CSADRGGIGELFF. The CDR3 DNA is TGCAGCGCAGACAGGGGGGGAATCGGGGAGCTGTTTTTT.

This clonotype was detected ten times or more. CDR3 region: CASSTGHLYGYTF. For the CDR3, the DNA is TGTGCCAGTAGCACTGGACACCTCTATGGCTACACCTTC. This chain connects TRBV19 to TRBJ1-2; TRBD1 is a possible D gene (5 bases). Germline CDR1 LNHDA, CDR2 SQIVND (reference sequence). Trimming shortened V by 6 bases and J by 4 bases, and 12 bases separated the two germline ends. The CDR3 extends over 13 amino acids.

This clonotype was counted between two and nine times. CDR3 residues: CASSLGVSTTDTQYF. DNA for the CDR3: TGCGCCAGCAGCTTGGGGGTCAGCACCACAGATACGCAGTATTTT. The rearrangement uses TRBV5-1 and TRBJ2-3; D gene uncertain. V lost 0 bases and J lost 2, with 10 bases in between. The CDR3 contains 15 residues. Germline CDR1 reads SGHRS; CDR2 reads YFSETQ.

At least ten counts were recorded for this clonotype. This chain uses TRBV7-2 with TRBJ1-2; D is possibly TRBD1 (5 bases). The length of the CDR3 is 15 residues. The V gene's germline CDR1 is SGHTA and CDR2 FQGNSA. V lost 2 bases, J lost 8 bases, and 18 bases lay in between. The CDR3, as DNA: TGTGCCAGCAGCTTATCCAACGAAGGGGCGCGAGGCTACACCTTC. The encoded protein is CASSLSNEGARGYTF.

The chain is built from TRBV27 and TRBJ2-1; TRBD2 agrees at 8 bases. The V and J ends lost 4 bases and 15 bases, in that order; junction bases with no gene match: 8. CDR1 and CDR2 (germline): MNHEY, SMNVEV (reference sequence). CDR3 length: 12 amino acids. The CDR3 spells CASSSPRTSSFF. The CDR3 nucleotides are TGTGCCAGCAGTTCCCCCCGGACTAGCTCGTTCTTC.